Following are 9 T cell receptor beta chains from one sample sequenced in a study of Graves' ophthalmopathy and Graves' hyperthyroidism. The authors amplified TCR beta CDR3 regions, and they did so from RNA transcripts for repertoire sequencing. The authors performed first-round RT-PCR with HTBI primers and then a second-round multiplex PCR. TCRdb re-called the multiplex PCR reads through MiXCR, storing one row per CDR3 protein. The repertoire holds about 590,000 distinct CDR3 sequences, with about 35% as singletons. The sequencing sample was made of peripheral blood or thyroid tissue (not recorded which). The receptors shown here come from an adult man with Graves' hyperthyroidism.

This clonotype was recorded at least ten times. The V and J genes are TRBV5-5 and TRBJ1-5; unclear D gene. This CDR3 contains 14 residues. V lost 0 bases and J lost 1, with 5 bases in between. Per the germline V gene, CDR1 is SGHKS and CDR2 is YYEKEE (reference sequence). The CDR3 spells CASSLARSNQPQHF. The CDR3, as DNA: TGTGCCAGCAGCTTGGCCAGAAGCAATCAGCCCCAGCATTTT.

This clonotype was found many times. The chain couples TRBV7-8 to TRBJ1-2; TRBD1 might be the D (5 bases). Germline V gene data show CDR1 as SGHVS and CDR2 as FQNEAQ. The CDR3 covers 12 residues. The ends were cut back, 1 base at V and 6 bases at J, with 6 bases in the middle. The CDR3 sequence is CASSLVGDGYTF. CDR3 DNA sequence: TGTGCCAGCAGCTTAGTGGGGGATGGCTACACCTTC.

This clonotype was seen a handful of times. The V and J genes are TRBV10-3 and TRBJ1-5, with D possibly being TRBD1 (5 bases). Deletions cut 5 bases from V and 3 bases from J, with 20 bases between. This CDR3 has 17 residues. Germline V gives CDR1 ENHRY, CDR2 SYGVKD. CDR3 sequence: CAISFVLSGADNQPQHF. DNA for the CDR3: TGTGCCATCAGTTTCGTCCTTTCCGGGGCCGACAATCAGCCCCAGCATTTT.

V usage is TRBV12-3 or TRBV12-4 and J usage is TRBJ2-2, with TRBD2 as a possible D gene (5 bases). The CDR3 covers 17 residues. V was shortened by 3 bases and J by 6 bases, with 20 bases between the two germline ends. The CDR3, as DNA: TGTGCCAGCAGTTTTCTCGGGGTAGGGAAAACCGCCGGGGAGCTGTTTTTT. It encodes CASSFLGVGKTAGELFF.

This rearrangement joins TRBV6-1 to TRBJ2-7; D uncertain. Trimming took 5 bases from V and 3 from J, leaving 5 bases between them. CDR1 MNHNS and CDR2 SASEGT come from the germline V gene. The CDR3 runs to 11 residues. CDR3 in amino acids: CASSKDYEQYF. CDR3 DNA sequence: TGTGCCAGCAGTAAGGACTACGAGCAGTACTTC.

This clonotype was recorded at least ten times. The chain is built from TRBV2 and TRBJ2-5, with unresolved D. The germline V gene encodes CDR1 SNHLY and CDR2 FYNNEI. V dropped 3 bases and J dropped 1 base, with 9 bases sitting between them. The CDR3 contains 14 residues. CDR3 loop: CASSDPRTQETQYF. The CDR3 nucleotides are TGTGCCAGCAGTGACCCGAGGACCCAAGAGACCCAGTACTTC.

As for this clonotype: This sequence may be a read error, since a much larger clone differs from it by one base. This chain joins TRBV10-3 and TRBJ2-5; D may correspond to TRBD1 or TRBD2 (5 bases each). Trimming removed 6 bases from V and 0 bases from J, with 17 bases in between. CDR3 size: 16 residues. The germline V gene encodes CDR1 ENHRY and CDR2 SYGVKD. In DNA form, the CDR3 reads TGTGCCATCAGCGACTACGGGACGGAGTACCAAGAGACCCAGTACTTC. It translates to CAISDYGTEYQETQYF.

J is TRBJ2-6 and V is TRBV19; a weak D match, TRBD2 (6 bases). Trimming took 9 bases from V and 3 from J, leaving 12 bases between them. Germline values: CDR1 LNHDA, CDR2 SQIVND (reference sequence). The CDR3 is made up of 14 amino acids. The CDR3 DNA reads TGTGCCAGCAGTTACGGGGGTGGGGCCAACGTCCTGACTTTC. Translation gives CASSYGGGANVLTF.

V usage is TRBV4-1 and J usage is TRBJ2-7, with TRBD2 as a possible D gene (5 bases). Germline V CDR1 and CDR2: MGHRA, YSYEKL. Trimming took 0 bases from V and 1 from J, leaving 7 bases between them. The CDR3 spans 14 residues. In DNA, the CDR3 is TGCGCCAGCAGCCAAGAAGGGAGTTCCTACGAGCAGTACTTC. It specifies CASSQEGSSYEQYF.